This T cell receptor beta chain stems from a study of T cell responses to AZD1222 COVID-19 vaccine. Some clones are missing from TCRdb's copy, which holds only in-frame ones; the method was immunoSEQ multiplex PCR. The repertoire includes roughly 170,000 clones, around 94% of them detected once, and more than 1.5% sits in the top ten. This clone is a singleton in its sample. The sequencing used peripheral blood, collected 28 days after the second AZD1222 dose. The clonotype comes from an adult who received the AZD1222 COVID-19 vaccine.

Here the CDR3 reads CASNRGGGYTF. CDR3 DNA sequence: TGTGCCAGCAATAGAGGGGGCGGCTACACCTTC. V usage is TRBV12-3 or TRBV12-4 and J usage is TRBJ1-2; 7 nucleotides match TRBD1. V was clipped by 7 bases and J by 8 bases; unmatched bases: 4. CDR3 size: 11 residues.